This T cell receptor beta chain stems from a study of blood T cell repertoires in COVID-19. Study details: COVID-19 samples from acute and convalescent phases originated in the United States, Italy and Spain. PBMCs, B-cell-depleted T cells, or T cells provided the cDNA or gDNA that made up the material.

The authors' processing: Amplifying reference gene primers gave estimates of nucleated cell counts. The data were produced by immunoSEQ multiplex PCR, yet TCRdb's version contains in-frame clones alone and is incomplete. Clonal size and the V and J genes are those of that table, whereas D and trimming came from the DNA. The sample has 100,000 to 150,000 clones; approximately 81% are singletons. Germline V gene data show CDR1 as SGHDT and CDR2 as YYEEEE. CDR3 length: 14 amino acids. V was pared by 1 base and J by 4 bases, with 11 bases between. The rearrangement uses TRBV5-6 and TRBJ2-5; D unresolved. The TCR comes from a man aged 60-69 years with acute or convalescent COVID-19. What was sequenced was peripheral blood. The CDR3 DNA follows: TGTGCCAGCAGCTTGATTGGGCAGAGAGAGACCCAGTACTTC. Translated, it gives CASSLIGQRETQYF.